The entry below describes one T cell receptor (beta chain). Its specificity is not known. These data belong to a study of STAT5B mutations in CD4+ large granular lymphocyte leukemia. Trimming took 6 bases from V and 6 from J, leaving 14 bases between them. Germline V gene lookup returns CDR1 MNHEY and CDR2 SVGAGI. There are 13 residues in the CDR3. Whole-study results and caveats: 25% of private leukemic clonotypes occurred rarely in other patients' non-leukemic repertoires.

The protocol was immunoSEQ multiplex PCR, while the TCRdb copy is restricted to in-frame clones and leaves out a portion. Counted here are about 37,000 clones, 70% to 90% occurring once; the ten biggest clones make up less than 3.5%. The chain is built from TRBV6-5 and TRBJ1-2, with a possible D match to TRBD1 (6 bases). The TCR sequence derives from a human donor in good health. The specimen was CD4+ T cells from blood buffy coats. The CDR3 region has the DNA TGTGCCAGCAGGTACCACTCAGGGGATGGCTACACCTTC. Translating gives CASRYHSGDGYTF.